This note documents a single T cell receptor (beta chain) sequence. Which antigen it targets is not known. No clone much larger than this one lies a single base away; base qualities are absent. Using the deep immunoSEQ assay, multiplex PCR amplified TCR CDR3 regions from genomic DNA. Extracted genomic DNA from each cell subset was distributed evenly across all wells of several immunoSEQ 96-well plates, and each plate was treated as a replicate. For sorted subsets, roughly 200 ng of genomic DNA, equivalent to 25,000 to 35,000 T cell genomes, went into each replicate PCR. Purified libraries were measured with a Qubit 3.0 fluorometer, size-checked on a Bioanalyzer 2100, and measured again with the KAPA Library Quantification kit. Every immunoSEQ 96-well plate was sequenced on a separate single-read 150-cycle Illumina NextSeq 550 flow cell. The authors' analysis ran thus. Because only junctional sequences without quality scores were contained in the immunoSEQ output, filtering matching that applied to full-length reads could not be performed. To assign V/J genes and CDR3, sequences were annotated using PyIR, a Python wrapper for IgBLAST v1.9, with IMGT germline references. Reads were removed for weak V/J assignments (E-value above 1e-6), missing CDR3, stop codons, out-of-frame junctions, or ambiguous translated residues. A V3J clonotype was defined by an identical inferred V gene, J gene, and CDR3 amino acid sequence. Percentage overlap between repertoires was computed as shared unique clonotypes divided by the size of the smaller repertoire. Three approaches were used to assess repertoire richness: RTK rarefaction, the Chao1 estimator, and Recon v2.1 estimates of unobserved clonotypes. Generation probabilities were computed with OLGA for all TCRbeta clonotypes obtained by the gDNA method from a few donors. TCRdb provides this immuneACCESS table in a form limited to in-frame rearrangements. Some clones are lacking; in checked studies, under half of them reflect an unresolved V gene, and why the rest are absent is not known. The D gene and trimming were derived from the DNA, and the V and J assignments and clone size from that table. For this sample the table gives hundreds of thousands of clones, of which about 80% were detected only once. The ten largest clones add up to around 1.7% of the sample.

V loses 4 bases at its end and J loses 7 bases; junction bases beyond the gene matches: 12. The germline V gene encodes CDR1 SGHRS and CDR2 YFSETQ. From its cysteine to its phenylalanine, the CDR3 spans 16 amino acids. Solely the CDR3 DNA is kept, with 48 bases framed from the first base. These data come from a study of shared clonotypes between healthy human individuals (dated by TCRdb to the early 2020s). At the level of the whole study: The cohort comprised a couple of women and a few men aged 18 to 49 years. To estimate repertoire size and how much clonotype sharing occurs between individuals, the study deeply sequenced the blood TCR repertoires of roughly 5 healthy adults. For each donor, three plates each were used for CD4 naive and CD4 memory, two plates were used for CD8 naive, and one plate was used for CD8 memory. Each donor's leukapheresis produced roughly between roughly 0.85 and 10 billion PBMCs. Libraries were prepared and TCR repertoires were sequenced by different laboratories using diverse techniques, in order to increase sequencing depth and limit assay-specific biases.

What the research found in general, with its limitations: Higher generation probabilities were observed for clonotypes shared by all four sorted-subset donors than for non-shared clonotypes. Pairwise subsampling indicated that sequencing depth was expected to affect the degree of clonotype sharing among donors. Incomplete sequencing was indicated by rarefaction of sorted-subset datasets, despite the large sequencing depth. Across four donors, approximately 5% of naive CD4, around 3.3% of naive CD8, around 2.1% of memory CD4, and 0.4% to 0.45% of memory CD8 clonotypes were shared. Because the study included a small number of donors, the genetic and exposure-history diversity represented was limited. Naive subsets generally had larger estimated clonotype richness than memory subsets did. Sampling was restricted to blood, and TCR repertoires in tissue are likely to differ from TCR repertoires in blood.

Donors were healthy HIV-negative adults with no recently reported acute infections or vaccinations. Every donor was a Caucasian adult living in Nashville, Tennessee, USA. CD4+ T cells were enriched by magnetic negative selection, after which naive cells were positively selected on CD45RA and the negative fraction was taken as the memory subset. Blood was obtained by leukapheresis, after which PBMCs were separated by Ficoll-Histopaque density gradient centrifugation and cryopreserved in liquid nitrogen vapor phase. Analytical flow cytometry was used to check the purity and quantity of every magnetically sorted T cell population. Genomic DNA was isolated from each sorted fraction and quantified by UV absorbance on a Nanodrop 2000c.

The receptor was derived from a woman in her 30s in good health. The chain is assembled from TRBV5-1 and TRBJ2-1; the junction holds 9 bases that match TRBD2. Sample: memory CD4+ T cells sorted from blood. According to the study, the label for this sample's cell subset or site signals: CD45RA-negative fraction. The CDR3 region: CASSISSGAGRNEQFF. The nucleotides are TGCGCCAGCAGCATCTCTAGCGGGGCTGGGCGGAATGAGCAGTTCTTC.